This T cell receptor beta chain was observed in a study of human T cells and chemical hapten exposure. Overall study findings and caveats: Expanded TCR sets contained significantly more large CDR3 similarity clusters than controls. Donor immune responses may differ from healthy people's, since all donors had alopecia.

MiXCR was run by TCRdb on the RACE reads, yielding one entry per CDR3 protein. This sample carries approximately 60,000 distinct CDR3 sequences, 11% of them seen once, and the ten largest clones take about 4%. The sample holds many counts of this clonotype. The antigen remains undetermined. The germline CDR1 and CDR2 sequences are SEHNR and FQNEAQ (reference sequence). V was clipped by 3 bases and J by 6 bases, with 14 bases between them. CDR3 size: 15 residues. Time point of the sample: pre-sensitization, week 0. Treatment of the sample: therapeutic diphenylcyclopropenone sensitization with weekly scalp DPC.

This chain joins TRBV7-9 and TRBJ1-4; D perhaps matches TRBD1 (6 bases). The sequence came from a woman between 40 and 55 years old with alopecia areata. Some clones in this sample may be carry-over from other donors' samples. Sample: whole blood, taken in connection with sensitization to the hapten diphenylcyclopropenone (DPC). The chain's CDR3 is CASSFSPGAHEKLFF. As DNA, the CDR3 is TGTGCCAGCAGCTTCTCGCCGGGGGCACATGAAAAACTGTTTTTT.